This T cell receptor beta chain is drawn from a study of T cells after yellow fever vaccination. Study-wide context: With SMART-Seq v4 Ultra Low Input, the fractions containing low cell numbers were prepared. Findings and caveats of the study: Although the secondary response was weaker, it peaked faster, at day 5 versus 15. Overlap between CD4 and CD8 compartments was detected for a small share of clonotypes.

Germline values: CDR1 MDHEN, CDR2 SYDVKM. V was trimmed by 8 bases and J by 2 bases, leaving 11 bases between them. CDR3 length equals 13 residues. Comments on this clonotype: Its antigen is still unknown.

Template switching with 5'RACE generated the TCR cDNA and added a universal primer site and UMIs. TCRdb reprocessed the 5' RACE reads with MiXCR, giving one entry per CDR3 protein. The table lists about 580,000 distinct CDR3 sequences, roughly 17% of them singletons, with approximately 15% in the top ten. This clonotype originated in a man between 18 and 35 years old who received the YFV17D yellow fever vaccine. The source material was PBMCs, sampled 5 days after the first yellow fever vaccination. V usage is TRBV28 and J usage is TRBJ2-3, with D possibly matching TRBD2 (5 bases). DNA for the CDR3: TGTGCCAGCTGCTTGGGAGTCACAGATACGCAGTATTTT. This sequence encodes CASCLGVTDTQYF.